This T cell receptor (beta chain) was profiled in a study of human T cells and chemical hapten exposure. Study as a whole: Weekly administration of diphenylcyclopropenone to the scalp of patients continued throughout the roughly 25-week study. A patient group, mainly female, showed alopecia areata, totalis or universalis. Small discrepancies in pooled library volume mainly accounted for the varying TCR yields per sample.

Germline V gene data show CDR1 as SGHKS and CDR2 as YYEKEE (reference sequence). V was trimmed by 0 bases and J by 2 bases, leaving 15 bases between them. The CDR3 contains 17 residues. The time point: pre-sensitization, week 0. Treatment noted: therapeutic diphenylcyclopropenone sensitization with weekly scalp DPC. Study conclusions and caveats: Expanded TCRs grouped into significantly more large CDR3 similarity clusters than controls produced.

TCRdb redid the calling of the RACE reads with MiXCR, one entry per CDR3 protein. This sample has 99,000 or so distinct CDR3 sequences, with more than 10% found just once. This clonotype showed up just a few times. Its matching antigen is unknown. The TCR was taken from a woman aged 55-75 years with alopecia areata. Some clones in this sample may be carry-over from other donors' samples. The gene calls are TRBV5-5 and TRBJ2-4, with D perhaps TRBD2 (6 bases). This specimen was whole blood, taken in connection with sensitization to the hapten diphenylcyclopropenone (DPC). The CDR3 reads CASSLGTFAGPKNIQYF. CDR3 bases: TGTGCCAGCAGCTTGGGTACATTCGCGGGACCCAAAAACATTCAGTACTTC.